This TCR beta chain is drawn from a study of PD-L1 blockade in urothelial cancer. About the study: Males with urothelial cancer arising in the bladder constituted about 90% of the roughly 30 patients. T cell content in blood samples showed a median of about 140,000. At 3 weeks after treatment start (second dose) and again at 6 weeks, blood was analyzed.

From germline, CDR1 is SNHLY and CDR2 FYNNEI. V was pared by 3 bases and J by 0 bases, with 3 bases of the junction left unmatched. CDR3 length: 15 residues. This clone came up once. Its specificity is unknown. Assay: immunoSEQ multiplex PCR; the TCRdb copy retains only in-frame clones and omits some. The sample consists of some 89,000 clones, roughly 84% of them appearing once. Specified time point: pretreatment peripheral blood. Study-level points and caveats: Lower than median blood TCR clonality before treatment predicted better survival.

The clonotype originates from a man in his sixties with urothelial cancer. Sample: PBMCs, taken around atezolizumab (anti-PD-L1) treatment. The chain has TRBV2 and TRBJ2-3; TRBD1 matches at 7 bases. CDR3 amino acids: CASSDRDRSTDTQYF. The CDR3 DNA reads as TGTGCCAGCAGTGATCGGGACAGAAGCACAGATACGCAGTATTTT.